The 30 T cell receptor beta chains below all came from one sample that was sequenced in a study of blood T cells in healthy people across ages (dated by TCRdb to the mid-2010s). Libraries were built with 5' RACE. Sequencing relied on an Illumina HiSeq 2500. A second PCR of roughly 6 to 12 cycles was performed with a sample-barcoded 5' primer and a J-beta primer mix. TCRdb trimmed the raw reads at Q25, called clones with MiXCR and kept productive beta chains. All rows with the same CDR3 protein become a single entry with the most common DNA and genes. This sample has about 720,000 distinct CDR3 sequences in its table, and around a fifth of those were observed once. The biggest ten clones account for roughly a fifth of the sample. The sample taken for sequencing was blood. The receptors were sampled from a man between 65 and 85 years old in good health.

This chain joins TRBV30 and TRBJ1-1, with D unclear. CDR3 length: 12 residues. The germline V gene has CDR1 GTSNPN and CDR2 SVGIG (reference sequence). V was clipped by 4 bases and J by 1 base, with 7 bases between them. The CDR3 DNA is TGTGCCTGGAACCGTGAGAACACTGAAGCTTTCTTT. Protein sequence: CAWNRENTEAFF.

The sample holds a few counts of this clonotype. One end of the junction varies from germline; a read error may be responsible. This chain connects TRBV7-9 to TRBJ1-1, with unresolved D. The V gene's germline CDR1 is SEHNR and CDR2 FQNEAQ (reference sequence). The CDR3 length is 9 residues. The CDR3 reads CASTGGPCF. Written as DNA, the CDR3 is TGTGCCAGCACCGGAGGGCCGTGCTTT.

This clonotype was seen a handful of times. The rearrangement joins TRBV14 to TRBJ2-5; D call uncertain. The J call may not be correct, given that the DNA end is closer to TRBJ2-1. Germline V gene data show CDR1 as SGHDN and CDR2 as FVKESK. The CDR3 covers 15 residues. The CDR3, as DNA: TGTGCCAGCAGCCAAGATCTGCCCGCAAACAATGAGCAGTTCTTC. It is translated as CASSQDLPANNEQFF.

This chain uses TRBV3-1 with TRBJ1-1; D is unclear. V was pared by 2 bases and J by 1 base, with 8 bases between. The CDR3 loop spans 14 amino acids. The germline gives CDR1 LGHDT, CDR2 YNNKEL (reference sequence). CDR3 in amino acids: CASSQQIKNTEAFF. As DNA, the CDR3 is TGTGCCAGCAGCCAACAAATAAAGAACACTGAAGCTTTCTTT.

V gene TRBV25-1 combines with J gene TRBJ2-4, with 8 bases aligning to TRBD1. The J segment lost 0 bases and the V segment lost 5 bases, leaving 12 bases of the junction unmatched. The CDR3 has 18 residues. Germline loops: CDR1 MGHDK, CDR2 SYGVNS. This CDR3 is CASSTTLDRGLAKNIQYF. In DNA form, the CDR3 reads TGTGCCAGCAGTACCACCCTAGACAGGGGACTAGCCAAAAACATTCAGTACTTC.

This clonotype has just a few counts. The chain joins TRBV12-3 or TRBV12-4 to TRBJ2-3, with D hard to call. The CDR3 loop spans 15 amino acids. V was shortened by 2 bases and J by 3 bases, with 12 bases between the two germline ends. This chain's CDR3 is CASSLNSGTTDTQYF. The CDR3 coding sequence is TGTGCCAGCAGTTTAAATTCTGGCACGACAGATACGCAGTATTTT.

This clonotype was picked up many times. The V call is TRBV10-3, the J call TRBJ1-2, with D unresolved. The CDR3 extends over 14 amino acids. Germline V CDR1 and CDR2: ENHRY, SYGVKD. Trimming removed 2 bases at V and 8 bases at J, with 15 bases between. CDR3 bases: TGTGCCATCAGTGAGGCCGGGCCTGCGAAGGGCTACACCTTC. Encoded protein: CAISEAGPAKGYTF.

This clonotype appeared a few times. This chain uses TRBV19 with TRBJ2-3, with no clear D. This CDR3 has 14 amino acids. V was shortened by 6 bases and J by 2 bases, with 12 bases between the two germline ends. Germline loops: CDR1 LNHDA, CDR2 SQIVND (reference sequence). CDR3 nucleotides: TGTGCCAGTAGGATCCAAGCGTTCACAGATACGCAGTATTTT. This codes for CASRIQAFTDTQYF.

CDR3 sequence: CASSIISEQYF. The CDR3 DNA is TGTGCCAGCAGTATCATTTCCGAGCAGTACTTC. The chain combines TRBV28 with TRBJ2-5; D is unclear. The DNA end is a closer match to TRBJ2-7, so the J assignment may be wrong. CDR1 and CDR2 from the germline V gene are MDHEN and SYDVKM. The length of the CDR3 is 11 residues.

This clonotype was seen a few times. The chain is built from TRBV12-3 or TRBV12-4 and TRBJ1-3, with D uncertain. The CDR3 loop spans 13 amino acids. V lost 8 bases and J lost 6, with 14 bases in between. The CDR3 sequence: CASRFHGENTIYF. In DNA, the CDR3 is TGTGCCAGCCGCTTTCACGGGGAAAACACCATATATTTT.

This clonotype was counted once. CDR3 coding DNA: TGCGCCAGCAGCTGGACTAGCGGGGGGGCCAAAAACATTCAGTACTTC. Protein product: CASSWTSGGAKNIQYF. The chain recombines TRBV5-1 with TRBJ2-4, with 14 bases identical to TRBD2. Germline CDR1 reads SGHRS; CDR2 reads YFSETQ. The CDR3 totals 16 residues. Germline trimming cut 3 bases from V and 1 base from J; bases unmatched to any gene: 0.

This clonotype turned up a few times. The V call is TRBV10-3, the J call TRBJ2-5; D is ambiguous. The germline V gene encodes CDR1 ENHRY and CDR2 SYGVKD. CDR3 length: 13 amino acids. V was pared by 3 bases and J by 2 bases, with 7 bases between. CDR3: CAISDNQQETQYF. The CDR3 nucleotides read TGTGCCATCAGTGATAACCAGCAAGAGACCCAGTACTTC.

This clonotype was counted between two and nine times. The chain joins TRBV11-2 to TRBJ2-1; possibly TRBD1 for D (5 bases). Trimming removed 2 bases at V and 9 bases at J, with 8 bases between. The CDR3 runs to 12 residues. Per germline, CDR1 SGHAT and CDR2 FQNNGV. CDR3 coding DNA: TGTGCCAGCAGCTTAAAGGGGATTGAGCAGTTCTTC. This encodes CASSLKGIEQFF. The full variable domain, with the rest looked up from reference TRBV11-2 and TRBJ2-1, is EAGVAQSPRYKIIEKRQSVAFWCNPISGHATLYWYQQILGQGPKLLIQFQNNGVVDDSQLPKDRFSAERLKGVDSTLKIQPAKLEDSAVYLCASSLKGIEQFFGPGTRLTVL.

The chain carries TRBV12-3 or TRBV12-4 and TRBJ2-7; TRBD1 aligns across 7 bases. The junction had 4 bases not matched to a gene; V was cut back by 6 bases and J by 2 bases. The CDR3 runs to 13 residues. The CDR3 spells CASRNTGAYEQYF. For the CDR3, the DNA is TGTGCCAGCAGAAATACAGGGGCCTACGAGCAGTACTTC.

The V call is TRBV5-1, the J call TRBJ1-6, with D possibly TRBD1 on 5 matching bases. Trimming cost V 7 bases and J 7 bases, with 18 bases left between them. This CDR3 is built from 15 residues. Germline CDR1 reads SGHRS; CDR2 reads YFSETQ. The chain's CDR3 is CASGDPGRRNSPLHF. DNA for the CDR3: TGCGCCAGCGGCGATCCAGGGAGGCGGAATTCACCCCTCCACTTT. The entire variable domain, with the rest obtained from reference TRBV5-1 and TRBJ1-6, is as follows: KAGVTQTPRYLIKTRGQQVTLSCSPISGHRSVSWYQQTPGQGLQFLFEYFSETQRNKGNFPGRFSGRQFSNSRSEMNVSTLELGDSALYLCASGDPGRRNSPLHFGNGTRLTVT.

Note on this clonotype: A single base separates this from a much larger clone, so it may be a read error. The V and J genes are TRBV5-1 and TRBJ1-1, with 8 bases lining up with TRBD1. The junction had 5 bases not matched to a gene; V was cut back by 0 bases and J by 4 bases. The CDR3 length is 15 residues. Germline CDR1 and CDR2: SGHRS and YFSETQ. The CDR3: CASSLDGQGSTEAFF. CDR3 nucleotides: TGCGCCAGCAGCTTGGATGGACAGGGAAGCACTGAAGCTTTCTTT.

The CDR3, as DNA: TGTGCCAGTAGATCGGGGGATGGCTACACCTTC. It is translated as CASRSGDGYTF. This chain connects TRBV19 to TRBJ1-2; tentative D call: TRBD1 (5 bases). Germline CDR1 and CDR2: LNHDA and SQIVND (reference sequence). Trimming took off 6 bases at V and 6 bases at J, with 8 bases between the two ends. The CDR3 runs 11 residues.

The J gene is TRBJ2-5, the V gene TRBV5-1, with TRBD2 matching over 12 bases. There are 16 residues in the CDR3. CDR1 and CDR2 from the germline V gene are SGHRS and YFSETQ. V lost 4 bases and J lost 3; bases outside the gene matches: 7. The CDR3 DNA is TGCGCCAGCAGCCCCCGACTAGCGGGGGCCAAAGAGACCCAGTACTTC. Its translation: CASSPRLAGAKETQYF.

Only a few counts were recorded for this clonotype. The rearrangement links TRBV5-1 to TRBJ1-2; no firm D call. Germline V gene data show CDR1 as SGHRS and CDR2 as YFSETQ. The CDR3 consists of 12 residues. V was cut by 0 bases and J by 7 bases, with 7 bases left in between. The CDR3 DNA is TGCGCCAGCAGCTTGGAGAAGGGTGGCTACACCTTC. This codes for CASSLEKGGYTF. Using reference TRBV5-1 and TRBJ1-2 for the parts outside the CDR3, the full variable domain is KAGVTQTPRYLIKTRGQQVTLSCSPISGHRSVSWYQQTPGQGLQFLFEYFSETQRNKGNFPGRFSGRQFSNSRSEMNVSTLELGDSALYLCASSLEKGGYTFGSGTRLTVV.

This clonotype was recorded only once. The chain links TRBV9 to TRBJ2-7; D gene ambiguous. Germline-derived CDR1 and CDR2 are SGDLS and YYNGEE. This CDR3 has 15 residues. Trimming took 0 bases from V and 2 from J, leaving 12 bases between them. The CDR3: CASSVDLGWTYEQYF. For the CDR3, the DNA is TGTGCCAGCAGCGTAGATCTGGGCTGGACCTACGAGCAGTACTTC.

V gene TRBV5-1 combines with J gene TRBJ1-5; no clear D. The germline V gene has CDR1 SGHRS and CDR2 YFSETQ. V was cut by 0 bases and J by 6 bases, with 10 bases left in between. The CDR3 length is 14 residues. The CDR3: CASSLAPASQPQHF. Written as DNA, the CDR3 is TGCGCCAGCAGCTTGGCCCCGGCAAGTCAGCCCCAGCATTTT.

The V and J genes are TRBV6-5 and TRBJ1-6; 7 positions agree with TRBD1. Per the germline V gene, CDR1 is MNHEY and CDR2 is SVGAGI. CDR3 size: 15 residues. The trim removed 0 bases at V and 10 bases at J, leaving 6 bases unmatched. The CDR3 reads CASSYSNRGGSPLHF. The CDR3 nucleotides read TGTGCCAGCAGTTACTCGAACAGGGGAGGATCACCCCTCCACTTT.

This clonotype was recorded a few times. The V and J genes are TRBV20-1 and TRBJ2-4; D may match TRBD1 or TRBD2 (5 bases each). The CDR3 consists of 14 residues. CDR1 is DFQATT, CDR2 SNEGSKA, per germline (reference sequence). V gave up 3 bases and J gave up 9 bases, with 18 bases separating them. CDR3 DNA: TGCAGTGCTAGTTCTGGGGGAGACGTGAGCATTCAGTACTTC. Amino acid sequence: CSASSGGDVSIQYF.

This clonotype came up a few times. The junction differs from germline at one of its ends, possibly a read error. The chain's CDR3 is CVTSGTASGANVLTF. Here the CDR3 DNA reads TGTGTCACCAGTGGGACAGCCTCTGGGGCCAACGTCCTGACTTTC. The genes are TRBV24-1 and TRBJ2-6, with TRBD1 identical over 7 bases. Germline lookup yields CDR1 KGHDR and CDR2 SFDVKD. CDR3 size: 15 residues.

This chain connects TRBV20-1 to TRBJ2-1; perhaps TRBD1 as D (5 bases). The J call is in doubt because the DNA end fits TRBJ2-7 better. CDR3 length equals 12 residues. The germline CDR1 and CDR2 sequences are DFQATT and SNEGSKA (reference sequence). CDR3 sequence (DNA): TGCAGTGCGGGGCAGGGAAGGTACGAGCAGTACTTC. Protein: CSAGQGRYEQYF.

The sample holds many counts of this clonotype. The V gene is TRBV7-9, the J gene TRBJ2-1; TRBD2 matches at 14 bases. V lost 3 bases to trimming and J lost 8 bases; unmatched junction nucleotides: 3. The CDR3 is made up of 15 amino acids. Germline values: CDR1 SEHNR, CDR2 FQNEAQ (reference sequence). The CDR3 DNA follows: TGTGCCAGCAGCTTGGGACTAGCGGGAGTCGATGAGCAGTTCTTC. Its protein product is CASSLGLAGVDEQFF.

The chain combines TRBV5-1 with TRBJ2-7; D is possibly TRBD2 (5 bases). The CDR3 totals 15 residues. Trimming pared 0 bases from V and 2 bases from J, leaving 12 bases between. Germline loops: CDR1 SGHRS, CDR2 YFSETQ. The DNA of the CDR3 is TGCGCCAGCAGCTTGGCCAGCGGACGGGCCTACGAGCAGTACTTC. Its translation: CASSLASGRAYEQYF. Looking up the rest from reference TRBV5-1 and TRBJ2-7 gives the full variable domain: KAGVTQTPRYLIKTRGQQVTLSCSPISGHRSVSWYQQTPGQGLQFLFEYFSETQRNKGNFPGRFSGRQFSNSRSEMNVSTLELGDSALYLCASSLASGRAYEQYFGPGTRLTVT.

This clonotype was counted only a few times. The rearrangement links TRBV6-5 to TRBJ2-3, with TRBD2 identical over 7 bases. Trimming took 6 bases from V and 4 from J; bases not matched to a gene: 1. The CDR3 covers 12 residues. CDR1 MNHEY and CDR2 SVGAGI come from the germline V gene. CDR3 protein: CASRGRADTQYF. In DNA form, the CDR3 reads TGTGCCAGCAGGGGGAGGGCAGATACGCAGTATTTT.

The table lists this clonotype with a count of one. The CDR3 sequence: CASSQDPRGGAFF. The CDR3 bases are TGTGCCAGCAGCCAAGATCCTCGGGGAGGAGCTTTCTTT. This rearrangement joins TRBV3-1 to TRBJ1-1, with unresolved D. V shed 0 bases and J shed 10 bases, with 12 bases lying between them. In germline, CDR1 is LGHDT, CDR2 YNNKEL (reference sequence). This CDR3 region has 13 residues.

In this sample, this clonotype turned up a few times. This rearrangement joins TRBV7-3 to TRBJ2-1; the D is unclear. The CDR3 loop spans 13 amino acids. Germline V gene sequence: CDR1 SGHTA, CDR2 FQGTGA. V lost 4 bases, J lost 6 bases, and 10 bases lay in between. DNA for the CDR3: TGTGCCAGCAGCTCCGGACGTCTCAATGAGCAGTTCTTC. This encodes CASSSGRLNEQFF.